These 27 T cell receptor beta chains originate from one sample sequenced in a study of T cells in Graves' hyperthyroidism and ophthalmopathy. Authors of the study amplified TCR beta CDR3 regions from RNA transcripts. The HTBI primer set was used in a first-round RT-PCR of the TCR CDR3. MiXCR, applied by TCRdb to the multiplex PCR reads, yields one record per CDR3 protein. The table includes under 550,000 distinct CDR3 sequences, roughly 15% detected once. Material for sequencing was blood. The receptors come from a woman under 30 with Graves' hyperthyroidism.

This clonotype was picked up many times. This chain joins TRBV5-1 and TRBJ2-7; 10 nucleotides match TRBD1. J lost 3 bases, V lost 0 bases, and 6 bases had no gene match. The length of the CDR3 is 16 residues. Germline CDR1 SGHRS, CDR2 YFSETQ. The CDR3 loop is CASSLASGTGVYEQYF. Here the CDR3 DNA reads TGCGCCAGCAGCTTGGCCAGCGGGACAGGGGTCTACGAGCAGTACTTC.

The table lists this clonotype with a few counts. The CDR3 region has the DNA TGTGCCTGGAGTGCTCCTGAAGGGGGCTCCTACAATGAGCAGTTCTTC. Translated, it gives CAWSAPEGGSYNEQFF. V usage is TRBV30 and J usage is TRBJ2-1, with D possibly matching TRBD1 (6 bases). Trimming removed 1 base at V and 0 bases at J, with 13 bases between. The CDR3 consists of 16 residues. Germline CDR1 reads GTSNPN; CDR2 reads SVGIG (reference sequence).

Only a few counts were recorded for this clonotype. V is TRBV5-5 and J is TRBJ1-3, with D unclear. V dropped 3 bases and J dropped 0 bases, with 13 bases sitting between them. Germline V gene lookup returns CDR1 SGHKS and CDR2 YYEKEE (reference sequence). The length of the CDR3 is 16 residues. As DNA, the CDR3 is TGTGCCAGCAGCTACAAAGGAGGGAGCTCTGGAAACACCATATATTTT. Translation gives CASSYKGGSSGNTIYF.

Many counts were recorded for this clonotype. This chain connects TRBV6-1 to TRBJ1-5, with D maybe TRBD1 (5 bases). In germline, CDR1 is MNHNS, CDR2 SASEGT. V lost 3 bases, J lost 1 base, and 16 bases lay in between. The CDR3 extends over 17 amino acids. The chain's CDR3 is CASSEGQGGYSNQPQHF. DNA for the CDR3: TGTGCCAGCAGTGAGGGGCAGGGAGGGTACAGCAATCAGCCCCAGCATTTT.

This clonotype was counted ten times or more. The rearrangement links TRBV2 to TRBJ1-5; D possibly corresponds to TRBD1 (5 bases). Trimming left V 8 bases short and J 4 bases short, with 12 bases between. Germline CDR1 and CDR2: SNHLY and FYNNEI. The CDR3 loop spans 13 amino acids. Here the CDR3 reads CASGSGWNQPQHF. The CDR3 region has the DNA TGTGCCAGCGGATCAGGGTGGAATCAGCCCCAGCATTTT.

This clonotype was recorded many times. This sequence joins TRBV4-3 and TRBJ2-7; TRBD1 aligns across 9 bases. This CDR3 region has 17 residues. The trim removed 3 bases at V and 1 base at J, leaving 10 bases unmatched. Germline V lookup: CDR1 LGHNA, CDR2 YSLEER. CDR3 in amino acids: CASSQQVDRGSSYEQYF. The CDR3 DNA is TGCGCCAGCAGCCAGCAAGTAGACAGGGGGTCTTCCTACGAGCAGTACTTC.

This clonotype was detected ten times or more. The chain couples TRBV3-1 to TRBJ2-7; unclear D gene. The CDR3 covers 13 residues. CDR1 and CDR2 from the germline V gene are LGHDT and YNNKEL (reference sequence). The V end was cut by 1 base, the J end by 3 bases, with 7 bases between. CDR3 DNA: TGTGCCAGCAGCCAAGGCGGAATCTACGAGCAGTACTTC. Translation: CASSQGGIYEQYF.

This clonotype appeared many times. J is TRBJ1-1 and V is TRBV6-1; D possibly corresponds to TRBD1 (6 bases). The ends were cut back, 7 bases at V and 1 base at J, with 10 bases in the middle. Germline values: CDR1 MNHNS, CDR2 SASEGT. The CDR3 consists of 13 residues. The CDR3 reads CASMGGQNTEAFF. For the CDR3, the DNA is TGTGCCAGCATGGGGGGGCAGAACACTGAAGCTTTCTTT.

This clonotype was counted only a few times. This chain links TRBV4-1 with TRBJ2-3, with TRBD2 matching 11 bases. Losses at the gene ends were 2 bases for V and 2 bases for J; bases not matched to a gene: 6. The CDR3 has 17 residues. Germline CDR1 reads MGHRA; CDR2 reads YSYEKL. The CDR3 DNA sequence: TGCGCCAGCAGCCAACCACCGGGACTAGCGGTCACAGATACGCAGTATTTT. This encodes CASSQPPGLAVTDTQYF.

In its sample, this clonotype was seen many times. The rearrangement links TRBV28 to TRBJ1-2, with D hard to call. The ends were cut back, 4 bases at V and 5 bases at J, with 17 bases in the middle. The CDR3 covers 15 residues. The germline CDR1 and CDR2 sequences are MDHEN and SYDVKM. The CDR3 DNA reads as TGTGCCAGCAGTTCGGTGACGGCCGGCCGATATGGCTACACCTTC. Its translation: CASSSVTAGRYGYTF.

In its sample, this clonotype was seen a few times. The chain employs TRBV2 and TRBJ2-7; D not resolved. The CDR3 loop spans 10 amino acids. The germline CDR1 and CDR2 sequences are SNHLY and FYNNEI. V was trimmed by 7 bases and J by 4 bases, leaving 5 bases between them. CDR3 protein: CASIGYEQYF. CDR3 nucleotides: TGTGCCAGCATTGGTTACGAGCAGTACTTC.

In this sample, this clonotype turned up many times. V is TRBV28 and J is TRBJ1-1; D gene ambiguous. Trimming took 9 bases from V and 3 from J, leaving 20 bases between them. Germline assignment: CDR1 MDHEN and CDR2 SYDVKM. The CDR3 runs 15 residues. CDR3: CASTSWSSEDTEAFF. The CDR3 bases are TGTGCCAGTACTTCTTGGTCGTCGGAGGACACTGAAGCTTTCTTT.

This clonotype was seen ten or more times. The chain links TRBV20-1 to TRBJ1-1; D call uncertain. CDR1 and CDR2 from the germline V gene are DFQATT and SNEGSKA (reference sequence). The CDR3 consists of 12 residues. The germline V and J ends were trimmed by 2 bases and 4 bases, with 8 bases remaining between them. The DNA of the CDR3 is TGCAGTGCTAGAAGTCACTTCACTGAAGCTTTCTTT. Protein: CSARSHFTEAFF.

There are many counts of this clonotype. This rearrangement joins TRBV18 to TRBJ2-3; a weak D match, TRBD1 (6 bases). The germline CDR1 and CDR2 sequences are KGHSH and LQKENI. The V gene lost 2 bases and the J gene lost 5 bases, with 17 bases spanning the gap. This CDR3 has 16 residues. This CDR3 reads CASSPLGRTVRDTQYF. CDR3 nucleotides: TGTGCCAGCTCACCATTGGGGCGGACAGTCCGAGATACGCAGTATTTT.

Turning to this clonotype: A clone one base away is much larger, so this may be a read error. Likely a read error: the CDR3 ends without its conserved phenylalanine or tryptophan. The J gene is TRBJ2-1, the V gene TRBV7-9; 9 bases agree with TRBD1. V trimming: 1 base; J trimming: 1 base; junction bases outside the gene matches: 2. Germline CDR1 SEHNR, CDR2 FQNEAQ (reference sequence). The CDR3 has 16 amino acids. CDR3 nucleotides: TGTGCCAGCAGCTTAGTGGACAGGGGTTCCTACAATGAGCAGTTCTCC. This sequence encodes CASSLVDRGSYNEQFS.

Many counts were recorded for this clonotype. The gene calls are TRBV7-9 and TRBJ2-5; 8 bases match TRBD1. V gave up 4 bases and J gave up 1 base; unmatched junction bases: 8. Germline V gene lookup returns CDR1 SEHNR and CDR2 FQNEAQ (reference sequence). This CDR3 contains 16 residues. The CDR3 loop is CASSSGTGGPQETQYF. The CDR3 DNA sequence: TGTGCCAGCAGCTCCGGGACAGGAGGGCCCCAAGAGACCCAGTACTTC.

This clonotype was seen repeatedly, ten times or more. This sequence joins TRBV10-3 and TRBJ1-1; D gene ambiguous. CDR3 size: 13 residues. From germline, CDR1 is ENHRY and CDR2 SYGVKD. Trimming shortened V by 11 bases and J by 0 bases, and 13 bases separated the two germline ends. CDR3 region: CAGGRELNTEAFF. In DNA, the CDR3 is TGTGCCGGTGGACGGGAACTGAACACTGAAGCTTTCTTT.

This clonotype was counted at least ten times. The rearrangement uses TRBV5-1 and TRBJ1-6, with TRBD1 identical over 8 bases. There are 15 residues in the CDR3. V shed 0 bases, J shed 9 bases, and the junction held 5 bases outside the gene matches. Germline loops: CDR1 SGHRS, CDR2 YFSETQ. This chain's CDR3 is CASSLEGQGGSPLHF. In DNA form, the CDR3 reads TGCGCCAGCAGCTTGGAAGGACAGGGTGGTTCACCCCTCCACTTT.

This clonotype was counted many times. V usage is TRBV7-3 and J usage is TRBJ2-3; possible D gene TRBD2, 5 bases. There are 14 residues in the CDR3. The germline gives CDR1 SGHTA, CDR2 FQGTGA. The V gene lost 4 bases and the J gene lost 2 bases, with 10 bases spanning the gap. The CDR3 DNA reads TGTGCCAGCAGCTCGGACGGGATCACAGATACGCAGTATTTT. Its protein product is CASSSDGITDTQYF.

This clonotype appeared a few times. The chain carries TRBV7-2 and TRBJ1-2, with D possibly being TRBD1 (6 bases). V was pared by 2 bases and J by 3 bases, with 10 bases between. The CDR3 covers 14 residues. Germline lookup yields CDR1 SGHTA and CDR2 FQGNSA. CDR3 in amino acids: CASSLRQGHYGYTF. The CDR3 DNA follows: TGTGCCAGCAGCTTACGGCAGGGGCACTATGGCTACACCTTC.

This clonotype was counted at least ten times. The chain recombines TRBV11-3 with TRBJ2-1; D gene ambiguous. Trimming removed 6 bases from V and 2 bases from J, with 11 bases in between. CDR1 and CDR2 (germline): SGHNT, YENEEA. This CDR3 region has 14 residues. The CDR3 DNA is TGTGCCAGCAGAGGAAGGCCCGCCTACAATGAGCAGTTCTTC. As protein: CASRGRPAYNEQFF.

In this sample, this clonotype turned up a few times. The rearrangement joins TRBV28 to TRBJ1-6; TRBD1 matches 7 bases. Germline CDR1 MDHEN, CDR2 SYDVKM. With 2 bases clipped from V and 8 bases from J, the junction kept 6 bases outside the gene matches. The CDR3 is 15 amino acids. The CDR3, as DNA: TGTGCCAGCAGTTTAGCAGGGACAGTGGATTCACCCCTCCACTTT. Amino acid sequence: CASSLAGTVDSPLHF.

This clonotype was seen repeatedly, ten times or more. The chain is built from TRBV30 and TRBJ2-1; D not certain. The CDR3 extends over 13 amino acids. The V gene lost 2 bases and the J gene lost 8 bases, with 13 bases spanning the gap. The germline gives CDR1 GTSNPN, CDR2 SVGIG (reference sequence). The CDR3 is CAWSPQPADEQFF. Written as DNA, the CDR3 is TGTGCCTGGAGTCCCCAGCCCGCTGATGAGCAGTTCTTC.

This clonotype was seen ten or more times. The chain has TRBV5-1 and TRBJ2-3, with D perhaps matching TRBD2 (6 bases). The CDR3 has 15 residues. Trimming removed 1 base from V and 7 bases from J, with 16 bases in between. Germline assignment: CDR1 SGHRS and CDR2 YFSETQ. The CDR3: CASSLTGAAGNTQYF. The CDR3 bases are TGCGCCAGCAGCTTGACGGGAGCGGCGGGGAATACGCAGTATTTT.

The CDR3 region is CASSSRLADYEQYF. Here the CDR3 DNA reads TGTGCCAGTAGTTCCAGACTAGCGGACTACGAGCAGTACTTC. The rearrangement joins TRBV19 to TRBJ2-7, with 9 bases identical to TRBD2. Trimming removed 5 bases from V and 3 bases from J; junction bases left unmatched: 5. Per germline, CDR1 LNHDA and CDR2 SQIVND (reference sequence). The CDR3 spans 14 residues.

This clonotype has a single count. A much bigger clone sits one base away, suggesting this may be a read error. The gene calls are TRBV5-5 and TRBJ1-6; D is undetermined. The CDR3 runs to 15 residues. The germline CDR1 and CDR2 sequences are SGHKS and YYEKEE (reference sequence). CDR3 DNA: TGTGCCAGCAGCTTCCAAGACGGAGCTAATTCACTCCTCCACTTT. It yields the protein CASSFQDGANSLLHF.

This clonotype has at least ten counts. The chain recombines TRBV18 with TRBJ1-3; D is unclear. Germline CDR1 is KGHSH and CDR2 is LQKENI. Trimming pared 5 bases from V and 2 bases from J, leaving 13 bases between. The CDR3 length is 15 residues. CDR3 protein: CASSFGRATGNTIYF. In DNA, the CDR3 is TGTGCCAGCTCATTTGGTAGGGCAACTGGAAACACCATATATTTT.